What follows are 9 T cell receptor beta chains derived from one specimen sequenced in a study of pediatric ulcerative colitis. Clones were sequenced by immunoSEQ multiplex PCR, and TCRdb holds only the in-frame ones, with some missing. The repertoire holds roughly 14,000 clones, around 89% seen once, with roughly 0.9% in the top ten. The sequenced sample was blood. Receptor source: a boy aged 5-17 years with moderate ulcerative colitis.

The V gene is TRBV28, the J gene TRBJ2-1, with 9 bases fitting TRBD2. CDR1 is MDHEN, CDR2 SYDVKM, per germline. This CDR3 comprises 16 residues. With 6 bases clipped from V and 6 bases from J, the junction kept 12 bases outside the gene matches. In nucleotides, the CDR3 is TGTGCCAGCAGGTCTCCTCCGGGACTAGCAAGCAATGAGCAGTTCTTC. Translating it yields CASRSPPGLASNEQFF.

The CDR3, as DNA: TGCGCCAGCAGCTTGGTTCCAGGGGATTATTCTAGCTCTGGAAACACCATATATTTT. It encodes CASSLVPGDYSSSGNTIYF. The rearrangement joins TRBV5-1 to TRBJ1-3; D perhaps matches TRBD1 (6 bases). Germline-derived CDR1 and CDR2 are SGHRS and YFSETQ. The CDR3 length is 19 residues. The germline V and J ends were trimmed by 0 bases and 0 bases, with 19 bases remaining between them.

This chain links TRBV28 with TRBJ1-1; 7 bases are shared with TRBD1. Germline CDR1 MDHEN, CDR2 SYDVKM. V was pared by 10 bases and J by 5 bases, with 7 bases of the junction left unmatched. The CDR3 extends over 12 amino acids. The CDR3 DNA reads TGTGCCACAGGGGGGGGTGGGACTGAAGCTTTCTTT. This translates into CATGGGGTEAFF. The full variable domain, its missing parts supplied by reference TRBV28 and TRBJ1-1, is DVKVTQSSRYLVKRTGEKVFLECVQDMDHENMFWYRQDPGLGLRLIYFSYDVKMKEKGDIPEGYSVSREKKERFSLILESASTNQTSMYLCATGGGGTEAFFGQGTRLTVV.

This chain links TRBV30 with TRBJ1-5; TRBD1 aligns across 8 bases. This CDR3 region has 13 residues. Germline V gene data show CDR1 as GTSNPN and CDR2 as SVGIG (reference sequence). The J segment lost 9 bases and the V segment lost 1 base, leaving 5 bases of the junction unmatched. The CDR3 DNA reads TGTGCCTGGAGTGGGACAGGGATTCTGCCCCAGCATTTT. This encodes CAWSGTGILPQHF.

V gene TRBV5-5 combines with J gene TRBJ2-6; D possibly corresponds to TRBD1 (5 bases). The CDR3 loop spans 17 amino acids. With 4 bases removed from V and 2 bases from J, the gap between germline ends came to 16 bases. Germline CDR1 reads SGHKS; CDR2 reads YYEKEE (reference sequence). The CDR3 sequence: CASSPGQGNAGANVLTF. The CDR3 DNA sequence: TGTGCCAGCAGCCCTGGGCAGGGAAATGCTGGGGCCAACGTCCTGACTTTC.

The chain joins TRBV4-1 to TRBJ2-1, with 13 bases fitting TRBD2. CDR3 length: 19 amino acids. Germline CDR1 MGHRA, CDR2 YSYEKL. Germline trimming cut 4 bases from V and 0 bases from J; bases unmatched to any gene: 9. CDR3 DNA sequence: TGCGCCAGCAGCCCGTGGACTAGCGGGAGCGACAGCTCCTACAATGAGCAGTTCTTC. Protein sequence: CASSPWTSGSDSSYNEQFF.

The chain combines TRBV10-2 with TRBJ2-1, with D perhaps TRBD2 (6 bases). The CDR3 is 15 amino acids. V dropped 3 bases and J dropped 3 bases, with 12 bases sitting between them. Germline V gene data show CDR1 as WSHSY and CDR2 as SAAADI. The CDR3, as DNA: TGCGCCAGCAGTGAAGTAGCGGATATCTACAATGAGCAGTTCTTC. Translation gives CASSEVADIYNEQFF.

The chain links TRBV13 to TRBJ2-3, with 13 bases fitting TRBD2. The V gene's germline CDR1 is PRHDT and CDR2 FYEKMQ (reference sequence). This CDR3 spans 15 amino acids. V gave up 6 bases and J gave up 7 bases; unmatched junction bases: 7. The CDR3 reads CASRLAGGRRYTQYF. DNA for the CDR3: TGTGCCAGCAGACTAGCGGGGGGGCGGCGATATACGCAGTATTTT.

The CDR3 protein is CASSQYGLAGSYEQYF. The CDR3 DNA reads TGTGCCAGCAGCCAGTACGGACTAGCGGGCTCCTACGAGCAGTACTTC. The rearrangement links TRBV5-4 to TRBJ2-7; 11 positions agree with TRBD2. Trimming at V came to 4 bases and at J to 0 bases, leaving 6 bases not matched to a gene. The CDR3 totals 16 residues. Germline lookup yields CDR1 SGHNT and CDR2 YYREEE (reference sequence). Full variable domain (remainder filled in from reference TRBV5-4 and TRBJ2-7): ETGVTQSPTHLIKTRGQQVTLRCSSQSGHNTVSWYQQALGQGPQFIFQYYREEENGRGNFPPRFSGLQFPNYSSELNVNALELDDSALYLCASSQYGLAGSYEQYFGPGTRLTVT.